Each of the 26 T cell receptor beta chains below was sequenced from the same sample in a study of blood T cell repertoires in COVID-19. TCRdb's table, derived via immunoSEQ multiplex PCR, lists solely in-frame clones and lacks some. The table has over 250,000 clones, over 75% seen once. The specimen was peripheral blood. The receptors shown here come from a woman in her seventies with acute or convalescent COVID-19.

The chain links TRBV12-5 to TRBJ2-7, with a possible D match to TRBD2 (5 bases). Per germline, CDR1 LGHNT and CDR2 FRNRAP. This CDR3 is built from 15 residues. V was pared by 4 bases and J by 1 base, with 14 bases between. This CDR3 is CASGYSRRESYEQYF. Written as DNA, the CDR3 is TGTGCTAGTGGTTACTCCCGACGGGAATCCTACGAGCAGTACTTC.

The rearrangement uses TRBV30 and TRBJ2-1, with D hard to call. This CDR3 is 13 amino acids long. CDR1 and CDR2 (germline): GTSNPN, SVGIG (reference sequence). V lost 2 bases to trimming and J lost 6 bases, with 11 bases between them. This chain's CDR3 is CAWSKARVNEQFF. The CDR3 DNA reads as TGTGCCTGGAGTAAGGCTAGAGTCAATGAGCAGTTCTTC.

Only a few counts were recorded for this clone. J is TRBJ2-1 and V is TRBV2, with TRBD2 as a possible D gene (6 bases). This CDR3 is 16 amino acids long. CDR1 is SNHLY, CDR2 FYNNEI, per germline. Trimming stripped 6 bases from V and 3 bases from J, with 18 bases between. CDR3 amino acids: CASRKLTGGVYNEQFF. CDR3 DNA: TGTGCCAGCAGGAAGCTGACTGGCGGGGTCTACAATGAGCAGTTCTTC.

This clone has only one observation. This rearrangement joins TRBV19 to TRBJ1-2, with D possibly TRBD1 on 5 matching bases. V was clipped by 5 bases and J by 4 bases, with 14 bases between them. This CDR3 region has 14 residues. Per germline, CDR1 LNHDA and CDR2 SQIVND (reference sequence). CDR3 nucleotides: TGTGCCAGTAGTCCCCCGGGGGTCTTCTATGGCTACACCTTC. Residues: CASSPPGVFYGYTF.

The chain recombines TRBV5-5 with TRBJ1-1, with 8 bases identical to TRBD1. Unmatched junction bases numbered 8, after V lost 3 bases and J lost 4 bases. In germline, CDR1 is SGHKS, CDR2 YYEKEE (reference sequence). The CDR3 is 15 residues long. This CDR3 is CASSSHRQGTTEAFF. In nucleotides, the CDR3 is TGTGCCAGCAGCTCCCACAGACAGGGGACCACTGAAGCTTTCTTT.

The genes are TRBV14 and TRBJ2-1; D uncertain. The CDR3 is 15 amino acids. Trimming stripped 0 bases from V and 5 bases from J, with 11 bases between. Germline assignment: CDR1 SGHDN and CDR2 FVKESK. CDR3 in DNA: TGTGCCAGCAGCCAAGATAGAGGTGTGAACAATGAGCAGTTCTTC. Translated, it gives CASSQDRGVNNEQFF. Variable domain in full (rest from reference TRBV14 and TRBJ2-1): EAGVTQFPSHSVIEKGQTVTLRCDPISGHDNLYWYRRVMGKEIKFLLHFVKESKQDESGMPNNRFLAERTGGTYSTLKVQPAELEDSGVYFCASSQDRGVNNEQFFGPGTRLTVL.

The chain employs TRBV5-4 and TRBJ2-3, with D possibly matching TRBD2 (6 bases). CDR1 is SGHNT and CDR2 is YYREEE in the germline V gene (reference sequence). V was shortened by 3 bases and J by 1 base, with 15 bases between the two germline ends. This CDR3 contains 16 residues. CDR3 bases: TGTGCCAGCAGCTCCCCCTGGCGGGGCGGCACAGATACGCAGTATTTT. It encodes CASSSPWRGGTDTQYF.

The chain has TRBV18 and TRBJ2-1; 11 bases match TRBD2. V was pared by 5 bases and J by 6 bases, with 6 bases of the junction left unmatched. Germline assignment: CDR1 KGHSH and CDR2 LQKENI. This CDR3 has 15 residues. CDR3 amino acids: CASSDTSGGLNEQFF. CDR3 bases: TGTGCCAGCTCAGATACTAGCGGGGGTCTCAATGAGCAGTTCTTC.

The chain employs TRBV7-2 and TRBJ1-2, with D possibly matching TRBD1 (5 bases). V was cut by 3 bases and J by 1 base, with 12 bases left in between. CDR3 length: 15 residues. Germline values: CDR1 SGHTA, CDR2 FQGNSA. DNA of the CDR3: TGTGCCAGCAGCTTCCGACAGACCAATAACTATGGCTACACCTTC. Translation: CASSFRQTNNYGYTF.

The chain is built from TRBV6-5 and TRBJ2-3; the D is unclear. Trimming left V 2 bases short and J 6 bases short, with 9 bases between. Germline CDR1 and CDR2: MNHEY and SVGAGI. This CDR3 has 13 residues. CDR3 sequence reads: CASSYPDTDTQYF. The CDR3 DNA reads TGTGCCAGCAGTTACCCCGACACCGATACGCAGTATTTT.

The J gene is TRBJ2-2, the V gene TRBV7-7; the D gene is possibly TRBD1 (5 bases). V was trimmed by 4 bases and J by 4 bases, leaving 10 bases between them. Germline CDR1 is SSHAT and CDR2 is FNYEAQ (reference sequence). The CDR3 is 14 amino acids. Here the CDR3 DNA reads TGTGCCAGCAGCTCCGGACATCCCACCGGGGAGCTGTTTTTT. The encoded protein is CASSSGHPTGELFF.

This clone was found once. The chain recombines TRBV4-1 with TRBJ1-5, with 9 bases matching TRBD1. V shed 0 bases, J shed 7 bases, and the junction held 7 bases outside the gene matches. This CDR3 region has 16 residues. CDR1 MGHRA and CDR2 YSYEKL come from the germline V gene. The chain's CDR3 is CASSQEAVGQGQPQHF. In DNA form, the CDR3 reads TGCGCCAGCAGCCAAGAAGCGGTCGGACAGGGGCAGCCCCAGCATTTT.

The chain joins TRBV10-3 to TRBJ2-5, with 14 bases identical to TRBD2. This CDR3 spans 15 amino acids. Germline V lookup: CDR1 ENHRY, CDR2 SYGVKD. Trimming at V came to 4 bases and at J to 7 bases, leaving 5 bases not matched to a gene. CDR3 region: CAISGTSGGLGTQYF. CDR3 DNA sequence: TGTGCCATCAGTGGGACTAGCGGGGGGTTAGGGACCCAGTACTTC.

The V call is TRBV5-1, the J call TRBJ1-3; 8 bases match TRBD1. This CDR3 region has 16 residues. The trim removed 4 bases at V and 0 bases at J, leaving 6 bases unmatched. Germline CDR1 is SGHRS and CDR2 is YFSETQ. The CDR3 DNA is TGCGCCAGCAGCCCGGGACAGGCGGTCTCTGGAAACACCATATATTTT. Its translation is CASSPGQAVSGNTIYF.

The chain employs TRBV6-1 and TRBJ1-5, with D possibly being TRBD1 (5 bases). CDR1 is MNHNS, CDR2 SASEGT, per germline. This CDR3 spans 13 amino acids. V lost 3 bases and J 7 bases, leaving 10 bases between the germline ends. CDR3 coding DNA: TGTGCCAGCAGTGAGACAGTCAGGCAGCCCCAGCATTTT. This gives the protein CASSETVRQPQHF.

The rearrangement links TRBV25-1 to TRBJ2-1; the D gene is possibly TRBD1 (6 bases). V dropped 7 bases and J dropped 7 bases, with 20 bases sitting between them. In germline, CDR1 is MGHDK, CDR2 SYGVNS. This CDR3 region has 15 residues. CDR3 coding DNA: TGTGCCAGCACCGCTAACAGGGACGGAAAAAATGAGCAGTTCTTC. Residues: CASTANRDGKNEQFF.

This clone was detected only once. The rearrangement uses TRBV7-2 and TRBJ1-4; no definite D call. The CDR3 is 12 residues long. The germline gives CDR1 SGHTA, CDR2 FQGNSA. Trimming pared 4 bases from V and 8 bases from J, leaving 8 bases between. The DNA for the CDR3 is TGTGCCAGCAGCTCCCCGGGGGAAAAACTGTTTTTT. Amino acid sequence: CASSSPGEKLFF.

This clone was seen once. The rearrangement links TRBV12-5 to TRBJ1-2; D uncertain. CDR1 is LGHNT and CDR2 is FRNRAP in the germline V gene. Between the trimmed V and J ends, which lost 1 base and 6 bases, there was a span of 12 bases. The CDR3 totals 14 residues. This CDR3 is CASGLAPFRNGYTF. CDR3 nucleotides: TGTGCTAGTGGTTTGGCCCCCTTCCGTAATGGCTACACCTTC.

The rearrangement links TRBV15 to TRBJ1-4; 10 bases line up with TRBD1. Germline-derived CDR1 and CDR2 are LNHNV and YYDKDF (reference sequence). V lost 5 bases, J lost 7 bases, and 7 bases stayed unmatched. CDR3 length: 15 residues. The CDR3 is CATSGSTGGVEKLFF. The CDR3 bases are TGTGCCACCAGCGGATCGACAGGGGGCGTTGAAAAACTGTTTTTT.

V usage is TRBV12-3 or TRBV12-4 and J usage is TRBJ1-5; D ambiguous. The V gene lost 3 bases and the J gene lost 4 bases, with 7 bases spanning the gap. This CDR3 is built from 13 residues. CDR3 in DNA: TGTGCCAGCAGTTTGCAGAGGAATCAGCCCCAGCATTTT. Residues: CASSLQRNQPQHF.

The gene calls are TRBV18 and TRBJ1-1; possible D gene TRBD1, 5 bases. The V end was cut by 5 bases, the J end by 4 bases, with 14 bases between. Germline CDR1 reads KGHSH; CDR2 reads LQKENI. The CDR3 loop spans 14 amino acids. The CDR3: CASSSKGLSTEAFF. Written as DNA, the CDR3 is TGTGCCAGCTCATCGAAGGGGCTGAGCACTGAAGCTTTCTTT.

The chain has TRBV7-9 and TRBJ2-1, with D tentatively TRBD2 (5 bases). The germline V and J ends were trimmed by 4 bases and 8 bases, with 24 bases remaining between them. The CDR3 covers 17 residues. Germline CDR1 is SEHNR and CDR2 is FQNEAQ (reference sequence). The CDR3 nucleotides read TGTGCCAGCAGCTCCCCGGGGAGCCCTATCTCTTTAGATGAGCAGTTCTTC. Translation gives CASSSPGSPISLDEQFF.

The CDR3 reads CASMDRPSNEQFF. Written as DNA, the CDR3 is TGTGCCAGTATGGACAGGCCCTCCAATGAGCAGTTCTTC. This sequence joins TRBV3-1 (or the pseudogene TRBV3-2) and TRBJ2-1; 7 positions agree with TRBD1. Per germline, CDR1 LGHDT and CDR2 YNNKEL (reference sequence). V lost 9 bases to trimming and J lost 6 bases; unmatched junction nucleotides: 8. The CDR3 is 13 amino acids.

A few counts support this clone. CDR3 amino acids: CAWRVDRGQTNYGYTF. The CDR3 DNA sequence: TGTGCCTGGAGAGTAGACAGGGGGCAAACTAACTATGGCTACACCTTC. This chain connects TRBV30 to TRBJ1-2; TRBD1 agrees at 10 bases. V was clipped by 3 bases and J by 0 bases; unmatched bases: 7. The CDR3 is 16 residues long. CDR1 and CDR2 from the germline V gene are GTSNPN and SVGIG (reference sequence).

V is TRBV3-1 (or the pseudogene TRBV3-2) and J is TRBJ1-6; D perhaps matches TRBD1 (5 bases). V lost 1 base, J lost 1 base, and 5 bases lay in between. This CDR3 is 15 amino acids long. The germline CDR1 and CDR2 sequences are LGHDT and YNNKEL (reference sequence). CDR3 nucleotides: TGTGCCAGCAGCCAAGGACAGTCCTATAATTCACCCCTCCACTTT. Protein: CASSQGQSYNSPLHF.

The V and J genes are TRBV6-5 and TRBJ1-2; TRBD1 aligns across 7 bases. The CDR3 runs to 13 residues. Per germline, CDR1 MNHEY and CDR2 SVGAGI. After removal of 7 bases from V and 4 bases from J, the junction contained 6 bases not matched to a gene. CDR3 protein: CASTPDRIYGYTF. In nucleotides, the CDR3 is TGTGCCAGCACCCCGGACAGGATCTATGGCTACACCTTC.